A selection of T cell receptor beta chains follows, all from one sample in a study of response to subunit inactivated influenza vaccine. In TCRdb, the RT-PCR reads were re-called with MiXCR into one record per CDR3 protein. In the table there are 500,000 to 650,000 distinct CDR3 sequences, 7.6% of which are singletons. The starting material was PBMCs from blood, obtained roughly 24 months after vaccination. All receptors come from a man aged 45 to 75 who received an inactivated influenza vaccine. Each CDR3 is given with its conserved first and last residue. Each record gives: V gene, J gene, CDR3 protein.

v_call: TRBV29-1
j_call: TRBJ2-5
cdr3_aa: CSARQGALEETQYF

v_call: TRBV24-1
j_call: TRBJ2-1
cdr3_aa: CATSDPELAGGFNEQFF

v_call: TRBV5-1
j_call: TRBJ2-3
cdr3_aa: CASSYTGGSDTQYF

v_call: TRBV11-1
j_call: TRBJ2-7
cdr3_aa: CASSPRTGNYEQYF

v_call: TRBV5-1
j_call: TRBJ2-5
cdr3_aa: CASRGDRVSQETQYF

v_call: TRBV14
j_call: TRBJ2-3
cdr3_aa: CASSQQRTSNADTQYF

v_call: TRBV27
j_call: TRBJ1-1
cdr3_aa: CASSPVGMNTEAFF

v_call: TRBV6-2/TRBV6-3
j_call: TRBJ1-6
cdr3_aa: CASSPLGQGESPLHF

v_call: TRBV20-1
j_call: TRBJ1-5
cdr3_aa: CSARGGGINQPQHF

v_call: TRBV12-3/TRBV12-4
j_call: TRBJ2-7
cdr3_aa: CASRSNSYEQYF

v_call: TRBV20-1
j_call: TRBJ2-7
cdr3_aa: CSAGGSGYYEQYF

v_call: TRBV6-1
j_call: TRBJ1-6
cdr3_aa: CASSDSLRVAYNSPLHF

v_call: TRBV24-1
j_call: TRBJ2-2
cdr3_aa: CATSDPDWNPNTGELFF

v_call: TRBV12-3/TRBV12-4
j_call: TRBJ2-2
cdr3_aa: CASSLETPNTGELFF

v_call: TRBV3-1
j_call: TRBJ2-7
cdr3_aa: CASSQVTGWGEQYF

v_call: TRBV27
j_call: TRBJ2-1
cdr3_aa: CASNVGQLRSSYNEQFF

v_call: TRBV2
j_call: TRBJ1-1
cdr3_aa: CASTPNTEAFF

v_call: TRBV6-5
j_call: TRBJ1-6
cdr3_aa: CASSLAGQGSYNSPLHF

v_call: TRBV4-1
j_call: TRBJ1-1
cdr3_aa: CASSVLKFKGRKTEAFF

v_call: TRBV6-1
j_call: TRBJ2-7
cdr3_aa: CASSLRSSSYEQYF

v_call: TRBV4-1
j_call: TRBJ1-1
cdr3_aa: CASSHLPGPSMNTEAFF

v_call: TRBV5-1
j_call: TRBJ1-4
cdr3_aa: CASSSDPSGQTEKLFF

v_call: TRBV7-6
j_call: TRBJ1-4
cdr3_aa: CASSFLGGPGFNEKLFF

v_call: TRBV25-1
j_call: TRBJ1-1
cdr3_aa: CASSQQDPTEAFF

v_call: TRBV20-1
j_call: TRBJ2-1
cdr3_aa: CSAASSGSSYNEQFF

v_call: TRBV19
j_call: TRBJ2-1
cdr3_aa: CARGLAGGPDNEQFF

v_call: TRBV29-1
j_call: TRBJ2-3
cdr3_aa: CSVELGNTDTQYF

v_call: TRBV28
j_call: TRBJ1-1
cdr3_aa: CASSFTGLQGGLTEAFF

v_call: TRBV5-1
j_call: TRBJ2-5
cdr3_aa: CASSTGHNQETQYF

v_call: TRBV6-1
j_call: TRBJ2-1
cdr3_aa: CAITNRDTYNEQFF

v_call: TRBV20-1
j_call: TRBJ2-3
cdr3_aa: CSARAHLTDTQYF

v_call: TRBV4-3
j_call: TRBJ2-7
cdr3_aa: CASSQGWDQIYEQYF

v_call: TRBV7-9
j_call: TRBJ2-5
cdr3_aa: CASSLKTSGREETQYF

v_call: TRBV12-3/TRBV12-4
j_call: TRBJ2-7
cdr3_aa: CASSHGGTARSYEQYF

v_call: TRBV5-6
j_call: TRBJ2-7
cdr3_aa: CASSFRGTGSVYEQYF

v_call: TRBV6-5
j_call: TRBJ1-4
cdr3_aa: CATGSIREKLFF

v_call: TRBV3-1
j_call: TRBJ1-1
cdr3_aa: CASSQEMTNTEAFF

v_call: TRBV20-1
j_call: TRBJ2-7
cdr3_aa: CSARGSGRPYEQYF

v_call: TRBV3-1
j_call: TRBJ1-2
cdr3_aa: CASSRTGMGYTF

v_call: TRBV7-2
j_call: TRBJ2-4
cdr3_aa: CASSPGTGSAIQYF

v_call: TRBV12-3/TRBV12-4
j_call: TRBJ1-5
cdr3_aa: CASSFKRPGLPQHF

v_call: TRBV4-2
j_call: TRBJ1-2
cdr3_aa: CASSQVIKDRGPDGYTF

v_call: TRBV28
j_call: TRBJ2-1
cdr3_aa: CASSSPQVGYNEQFF

v_call: TRBV4-3
j_call: TRBJ2-7
cdr3_aa: CASSQDHGGRGYEQYF

v_call: TRBV6-5
j_call: TRBJ2-5
cdr3_aa: CASSYSYNGQETQYF

v_call: TRBV29-1
j_call: TRBJ2-2
cdr3_aa: CSVAGGSFAGELFF

v_call: TRBV10-3
j_call: TRBJ2-1
cdr3_aa: CAINRGSYNEQFF

v_call: TRBV5-5
j_call: TRBJ2-5
cdr3_aa: CASNYHPTGAQTQYF

v_call: TRBV6-1
j_call: TRBJ2-2
cdr3_aa: CASRRQVTGELFF

v_call: TRBV20-1
j_call: TRBJ1-4
cdr3_aa: CSAAPPGQSNEKLFF

v_call: TRBV28
j_call: TRBJ2-7
cdr3_aa: CASRTGTSYEQYF

v_call: TRBV7-8
j_call: TRBJ2-2
cdr3_aa: CASSLGATSNTGELFF

v_call: TRBV20-1
j_call: TRBJ2-3
cdr3_aa: CSARRLPDSSFSSTDTQYF

v_call: TRBV7-8
j_call: TRBJ2-3
cdr3_aa: CASSLVTGGTDTQYF

v_call: TRBV5-6
j_call: TRBJ2-7
cdr3_aa: CASSLEGLYEQYF

v_call: TRBV4-1
j_call: TRBJ2-5
cdr3_aa: CASSQPDRGQETQYF

v_call: TRBV6-2/TRBV6-3
j_call: TRBJ2-6
cdr3_aa: CASSGRRRANVLTF